The 18 T cell receptor beta chains in this list originate from one sample, sequenced in a study of blood T cell repertoires in COVID-19. This table comes from immunoSEQ multiplex PCR, and its TCRdb copy is limited to in-frame clones, with some not included. The table has some 240,000 clones, roughly 85% seen once. Sequencing used peripheral blood. Receptors were obtained from a woman between 65 and 79 years old with COVID-19, enrolled during active disease.

This clone was seen just once. The V and J genes are TRBV2 and TRBJ1-1; D ambiguous. CDR3 length: 14 residues. The V and J ends lost 7 bases and 1 base respectively, with 13 bases between them. Germline V gene sequence: CDR1 SNHLY, CDR2 FYNNEI. This chain's CDR3 is CASKQVRGNTEAFF. The DNA of the CDR3 is TGTGCCAGCAAGCAGGTCCGTGGGAACACTGAAGCTTTCTTT.

The chain recombines TRBV15 with TRBJ2-3; no firm D call. From germline, CDR1 is LNHNV and CDR2 YYDKDF (reference sequence). V was shortened by 2 bases and J by 3 bases, with 3 bases between the two germline ends. The CDR3 totals 12 residues. This CDR3 reads CATSRRTDTQYF. CDR3 DNA sequence: TGTGCCACCAGCAGACGGACAGATACGCAGTATTTT.

The chain joins TRBV7-9 to TRBJ2-3; D is perhaps TRBD2 (6 bases). The CDR3 runs to 14 residues. Per the germline V gene, CDR1 is SEHNR and CDR2 is FQNEAQ (reference sequence). Trimming shortened V by 3 bases and J by 4 bases, and 11 bases separated the two germline ends. The CDR3 bases are TGTGCCAGCAGCTTTTTGCGGGACTCAGATACGCAGTATTTT. Translation gives CASSFLRDSDTQYF.

The chain links TRBV15 to TRBJ2-2; TRBD1 matches 9 bases. CDR3 length equals 15 residues. With V trimmed by 6 bases and J by 6 bases, 8 bases remained unmatched. Per germline, CDR1 LNHNV and CDR2 YYDKDF (reference sequence). The CDR3 sequence is CATSRSGTGPGELFF. The CDR3 nucleotides read TGTGCCACCAGTAGATCCGGGACAGGGCCCGGGGAGCTGTTTTTT. The whole variable domain, remainder taken from reference TRBV15 and TRBJ2-2, is DAMVIQNPRYQVTQFGKPVTLSCSQTLNHNVMYWYQQKSSQAPKLLFHYYDKDFNNEADTPDNFQSRRPNTSFCFLDIRSPGLGDTAMYLCATSRSGTGPGELFFGEGSRLTVL.

The chain couples TRBV12-3 or TRBV12-4 to TRBJ1-6; 7 nucleotides line up with TRBD1. V lost 9 bases and J lost 8; bases outside the gene matches: 7. The CDR3 runs to 13 residues. The CDR3 DNA sequence: TGTGCCAGTAGAAGGGGGCGGGATTCACCCCTCCACTTT. This encodes CASRRGRDSPLHF.

The gene calls are TRBV5-1 and TRBJ1-4; maybe TRBD1 (5 bases). V lost 0 bases to trimming and J lost 0 bases, with 21 bases between them. CDR3 length: 20 amino acids. CDR1 SGHRS and CDR2 YFSETQ come from the germline V gene. In DNA, the CDR3 is TGCGCCAGCAGCTTGGCCCCTCGACCAGGGCCGGCTGCAACTAATGAAAAACTGTTTTTT. It translates to CASSLAPRPGPAATNEKLFF. The variable domain in full, completed from reference TRBV5-1 and TRBJ1-4, reads KAGVTQTPRYLIKTRGQQVTLSCSPISGHRSVSWYQQTPGQGLQFLFEYFSETQRNKGNFPGRFSGRQFSNSRSEMNVSTLELGDSALYLCASSLAPRPGPAATNEKLFFGSGTQLSVL.

The J gene is TRBJ1-5, the V gene TRBV11-2; D gene unclear. CDR1 is SGHAT, CDR2 FQNNGV, per germline. This CDR3 spans 15 amino acids. Trimming removed 1 base from V and 0 bases from J, with 7 bases in between. DNA of the CDR3: TGTGCCAGCAGCTTAGGTGGCAATAGCAATCAGCCCCAGCATTTT. This gives the protein CASSLGGNSNQPQHF.

A remark on this clone: The junction departs from the called germline gene at one end, perhaps through a read error. J is TRBJ1-1 and V is TRBV18; no clear D gene. The CDR3 totals 12 residues. The germline V gene has CDR1 KGHSH and CDR2 LQKENI. The CDR3 DNA sequence: TGTGCCAGTTCACGACAGAACACTGAAGCTTTCTTT. Translating it yields CASSRQNTEAFF.

This clone was counted between two and nine times. This rearrangement joins TRBV7-9 to TRBJ2-7; D unclear. CDR1 and CDR2 from the germline V gene are SEHNR and FQNEAQ (reference sequence). The ends were cut back, 4 bases at V and 7 bases at J, with 14 bases in the middle. The CDR3 consists of 13 residues. CDR3 in DNA: TGTGCCAGCAGCTCCTGTGAGTTGTGTGAGCAGTACTTC. This codes for CASSSCELCEQYF.

The chain is built from TRBV30 and TRBJ1-3, with a possible D match to TRBD1 (6 bases). From germline, CDR1 is GTSNPN and CDR2 SVGIG (reference sequence). The V gene lost 4 bases and the J gene lost 2 bases, with 9 bases spanning the gap. CDR3 length equals 13 residues. In DNA, the CDR3 is TGTGCCTGGAACAGGGACCCTGGAAACACCATATATTTT. As protein: CAWNRDPGNTIYF.

The chain couples TRBV18 to TRBJ2-3, with D tentatively TRBD2 (6 bases). Germline assignment: CDR1 KGHSH and CDR2 LQKENI. Trimming removed 3 bases from V and 1 base from J, with 11 bases in between. The length of the CDR3 is 15 residues. The CDR3, as DNA: TGTGCCAGCTCACCCTCCGGGGAGGGCACAGATACGCAGTATTTT. It encodes CASSPSGEGTDTQYF.

This chain connects TRBV5-6 to TRBJ1-6; D remains ambiguous. There are 14 residues in the CDR3. Deletions cut 5 bases from V and 6 bases from J, with 12 bases between. Per germline, CDR1 SGHDT and CDR2 YYEEEE. The CDR3 loop reads CASRYRRLNSPLHF. CDR3 bases: TGTGCCAGCAGATATAGGCGGCTTAATTCACCCCTCCACTTT. The full variable domain, completed using reference TRBV5-6 and TRBJ1-6, is DAGVTQSPTHLIKTRGQQVTLRCSPKSGHDTVSWYQQALGQGPQFIFQYYEEEERQRGNFPDRFSGHQFPNYSSELNVNALLLGDSALYLCASRYRRLNSPLHFGNGTRLTVT.

The chain combines TRBV7-6 with TRBJ1-3; TRBD1 agrees at 8 bases. The V gene's germline CDR1 is SGHVS and CDR2 FNYEAQ. Trimming cost V 4 bases and J 3 bases; bases outside gene matches: 5. The CDR3 consists of 15 residues. CDR3 protein: CASSSVGTGGNTIYF. CDR3 DNA: TGTGCCAGCAGCTCAGTGGGGACAGGTGGAAACACCATATATTTT. Drawing the rest from reference TRBV7-6 and TRBJ1-3, the complete variable domain is GAGVSQSPRYKVTKRGQDVALRCDPISGHVSLYWYRQALGQGPEFLTYFNYEAQQDKSGLPNDRFSAERPEGSISTLTIQRTEQRDSAMYRCASSSVGTGGNTIYFGEGSWLTVV.

The genes are TRBV6-2 or TRBV6-3 and TRBJ2-2; no reliable D call. CDR3 length equals 16 residues. CDR1 and CDR2 (germline): MNHEY, SVGEGT. V was pared by 5 bases and J by 0 bases, with 13 bases between. The CDR3 DNA reads as TGTGCCAGCAGTCCGCCGCCCCGCGCGAACACCGGGGAGCTGTTTTTT. It translates to CASSPPPRANTGELFF.

This clone was found once. The J gene is TRBJ1-2, the V gene TRBV6-4; D might be TRBD1 (6 bases). Germline V gives CDR1 MRHNA, CDR2 SNTAGT. Trimming took 5 bases from V and 4 from J, leaving 14 bases between them. The CDR3 length is 14 residues. In DNA form, the CDR3 reads TGTGCCAGCAGTCCGGTAGGGGGGGCCTATGGCTACACCTTC. Amino acid sequence: CASSPVGGAYGYTF.

V usage is TRBV5-1 and J usage is TRBJ2-1; 14 bases line up with TRBD2. The CDR3 loop spans 14 amino acids. The germline V gene encodes CDR1 SGHRS and CDR2 YFSETQ. Trimming at V came to 5 bases and at J to 7 bases, leaving 2 bases not matched to a gene. CDR3 sequence: CASRGTSGSNEQFF. CDR3 nucleotides: TGCGCCAGCAGGGGGACTAGCGGGAGTAATGAGCAGTTCTTC. The whole variable domain, filled in from reference TRBV5-1 and TRBJ2-1, reads KAGVTQTPRYLIKTRGQQVTLSCSPISGHRSVSWYQQTPGQGLQFLFEYFSETQRNKGNFPGRFSGRQFSNSRSEMNVSTLELGDSALYLCASRGTSGSNEQFFGPGTRLTVL.

This clone has just one count. This sample includes further DNA sequences coding for the same CDR3. This chain links TRBV19 with TRBJ1-2; a weak D match, TRBD1 (6 bases). Germline CDR1 and CDR2: LNHDA and SQIVND (reference sequence). Trimming took off 3 bases at V and 4 bases at J, with 15 bases between the two ends. The CDR3 has 15 amino acids. This chain's CDR3 is CASSIGADRPYGYTF. In DNA form, the CDR3 reads TGTGCCAGTAGTATTGGTGCTGACAGGCCCTATGGCTACACCTTC.

The rearrangement links TRBV5-6 to TRBJ2-4, with 8 nucleotides matching TRBD1. CDR1 is SGHDT and CDR2 is YYEEEE in the germline V gene. The V gene end was trimmed by 3 bases and the J gene end by 1 base; junction bases not matched to a gene: 3. This CDR3 is 15 amino acids long. This chain's CDR3 is CASSYTGGAKNIQYF. The CDR3 bases are TGTGCCAGCAGCTACACAGGGGGGGCCAAAAACATTCAGTACTTC.